The 21 T cell receptor beta chains below come from one sample, sequenced in a study of shared clonotypes between healthy human individuals. TCRdb's table, derived via immunoSEQ multiplex PCR, lists solely in-frame clones and lacks some. Of about 490,000 clones listed, over 65% are singletons. Specimen: PBMCs. All receptors derive from a woman between 40 and 50 years old in good health. Some clones in this sample may be carry-over from other donors' samples.

The chain carries TRBV27 and TRBJ2-2, with D hard to call. The germline V and J ends were trimmed by 6 bases and 4 bases, with 12 bases remaining between them. CDR1 is MNHEY, CDR2 SMNVEV, per germline (reference sequence). The CDR3 length is 14 residues. Here the CDR3 DNA reads TGTGCCAGCAGCCCCACCGTGGGCACCGGGGAGCTGTTTTTT. This translates into CASSPTVGTGELFF.

This clone was observed a handful of times. The chain couples TRBV15 to TRBJ2-7; D is undetermined. V dropped 1 base and J dropped 0 bases, with 7 bases sitting between them. Germline CDR1 LNHNV, CDR2 YYDKDF (reference sequence). This CDR3 region has 14 residues. In nucleotides, the CDR3 is TGTGCCACCAGCAGAGCGTGGGCCTCCTACGAGCAGTACTTC. Protein sequence: CATSRAWASYEQYF.

The chain employs TRBV25-1 and TRBJ2-1; no firm D call. Looked up from germline, CDR1 is MGHDK and CDR2 is SYGVNS. The CDR3 loop spans 15 amino acids. The V and J ends lost 3 bases and 0 bases respectively, with 9 bases between them. The CDR3: CASSDPAVSYNEQFF. The CDR3 bases are TGTGCCAGCAGTGACCCGGCCGTCTCCTACAATGAGCAGTTCTTC.

The rearrangement joins TRBV28 to TRBJ2-7; D may match TRBD1 or TRBD2 (5 bases each). CDR1 MDHEN and CDR2 SYDVKM come from the germline V gene. V was cut by 5 bases and J by 9 bases, with 14 bases left in between. This CDR3 spans 12 amino acids. CDR3 sequence: CASSVWGMGQYF. The CDR3 region has the DNA TGTGCCAGCAGTGTCTGGGGGATGGGGCAGTACTTC.

The gene calls are TRBV5-1 and TRBJ1-4, with D unclear. The germline V gene has CDR1 SGHRS and CDR2 YFSETQ. Trimming removed 3 bases at V and 8 bases at J, with 17 bases between. The CDR3 spans 15 residues. Here the CDR3 DNA reads TGCGCCAGCAGCTCGGCCGGGAGCGCGCGGGAAAAACTGTTTTTT. As protein: CASSSAGSAREKLFF.

V gene TRBV6-5 combines with J gene TRBJ2-2; D may match TRBD1 or TRBD2 (5 bases each). Trimming shortened V by 7 bases and J by 4 bases, and 16 bases separated the two germline ends. The CDR3 is 15 amino acids. CDR1 and CDR2 (germline): MNHEY, SVGAGI. CDR3 coding DNA: TGTGCCAGCACCCAGAGGATGGGGGTCACCGGGGAGCTGTTTTTT. It encodes CASTQRMGVTGELFF.

V is TRBV7-3 and J is TRBJ2-1; TRBD2 matches at 7 bases. Germline lookup yields CDR1 SGHTA and CDR2 FQGTGA. This CDR3 is built from 15 residues. Unmatched junction bases numbered 3, after V lost 2 bases and J lost 2 bases. CDR3 sequence reads: CASSLSAGAYNEQFF. The CDR3, as DNA: TGTGCCAGCAGCTTATCGGCGGGAGCCTACAATGAGCAGTTCTTC.

CDR3: CSGTAGGFFDEQFF. The CDR3 region has the DNA TGCAGCGGTACAGCGGGAGGGTTTTTCGATGAGCAGTTCTTC. The V call is TRBV29-1, the J call TRBJ2-1; 10 nucleotides agree with TRBD2. The V and J ends lost 7 bases and 8 bases, in that order; junction bases with no gene match: 11. The length of the CDR3 is 14 residues. Germline-derived CDR1 and CDR2 are SQVTM and ANQGSEA.

Regarding this clone: One end of the junction does not line up with germline, which may come from a read error. The chain recombines TRBV7-7 with TRBJ2-5; 9 bases map to TRBD2. From germline, CDR1 is SSHAT and CDR2 FNYEAQ (reference sequence). The CDR3 totals 14 residues. This CDR3 is CASSVSGREETQYF. Written as DNA, the CDR3 is TGTGCTAGCAGCGTTAGCGGGAGAGAAGAGACCCAGTACTTC.

The chain has TRBV28 and TRBJ2-7; 8 bases are a match to TRBD2. The V and J ends lost 7 bases and 4 bases, in that order; junction bases with no gene match: 6. The CDR3 covers 13 residues. Germline CDR1 reads MDHEN; CDR2 reads SYDVKM. In DNA, the CDR3 is TGTGCCAGCAAAAGCGGGAGTGTGTACGAGCAGTACTTC. It codes for CASKSGSVYEQYF.

The chain links TRBV7-2 to TRBJ2-2; D unclear. Trimming cost V 3 bases and J 3 bases, with 2 bases left between them. The CDR3 has 12 amino acids. Germline V gene sequence: CDR1 SGHTA, CDR2 FQGNSA. CDR3 protein: CASSLHTGELFF. In DNA, the CDR3 is TGTGCCAGCAGCTTGCACACCGGGGAGCTGTTTTTT.

The chain uses TRBV11-1 and TRBJ2-2; tentatively, D is TRBD1 or TRBD2 (5 bases each). V shed 5 bases and J shed 5 bases, with 21 bases lying between them. The CDR3 consists of 17 residues. CDR1 and CDR2 from the germline V gene are SGHAT and FQDESV (reference sequence). The CDR3: CASSPGTWDPRTGELFF. The CDR3 bases are TGTGCCAGCAGCCCTGGTACGTGGGACCCGCGGACCGGGGAGCTGTTTTTT. The complete variable domain, with remaining parts taken from reference TRBV11-1 and TRBJ2-2, reads EAEVAQSPRYKITEKSQAVAFWCDPISGHATLYWYRQILGQGPELLVQFQDESVVDDSQLPKDRFSAERLKGVDSTLKIQPAELGDSAMYLCASSPGTWDPRTGELFFGEGSRLTVL.

The table lists this clone with a count of one. Possible read error: a much larger clone is one base away. The chain combines TRBV5-1 with TRBJ2-5; 8 positions match TRBD1. CDR3 size: 14 residues. The germline V gene has CDR1 SGHRS and CDR2 YFSETQ. CDR3 in amino acids: CASSSGTGKEIQYF. The DNA of the CDR3 is TGCGCCAGCAGCTCCGGGACAGGCAAAGAGATCCAGTACTTC.

This clone turned up a few times. This chain links TRBV7-3 with TRBJ2-1; no reliable D call. Trimming shortened V by 4 bases and J by 4 bases, and 8 bases separated the two germline ends. The CDR3 is 13 amino acids. Germline V lookup: CDR1 SGHTA, CDR2 FQGTGA. The chain's CDR3 is CASSSERYNEQFF. DNA of the CDR3: TGTGCCAGCAGCTCCGAGAGATACAATGAGCAGTTCTTC.

The chain carries TRBV30 and TRBJ2-3, with D hard to call. V was clipped by 1 base and J by 0 bases, with 11 bases between them. The CDR3 runs 15 residues. The V gene's germline CDR1 is GTSNPN and CDR2 SVGIG (reference sequence). CDR3 region: CAWSEAPLSTDTQYF. The CDR3 DNA follows: TGTGCCTGGAGTGAGGCACCCCTAAGCACAGATACGCAGTATTTT.

V gene TRBV5-1 combines with J gene TRBJ2-3, with TRBD2 identical over 10 bases. The J segment lost 3 bases and the V segment lost 4 bases, leaving 5 bases of the junction unmatched. The CDR3 extends over 15 amino acids. Germline assignment: CDR1 SGHRS and CDR2 YFSETQ. Here the CDR3 DNA reads TGCGCCAGCAGCGCTAGCGGGAGCGTGACAGATACGCAGTATTTT. Amino acids: CASSASGSVTDTQYF.

J is TRBJ2-1 and V is TRBV19; D unresolved. This CDR3 has 15 amino acids. The germline V gene encodes CDR1 LNHDA and CDR2 SQIVND (reference sequence). Trimming left V 5 bases short and J 0 bases short, with 11 bases between. The CDR3 coding sequence is TGTGCCAGTAGTCTGGGCGATATCTCCTACAATGAGCAGTTCTTC. As protein: CASSLGDISYNEQFF.

This clone has just one count. The chain uses TRBV5-4 and TRBJ2-7; 7 nucleotides agree with TRBD2. V shed 5 bases and J 2 bases; nucleotides not matched to a gene: 7. CDR3 size: 14 residues. From germline, CDR1 is SGHNT and CDR2 YYREEE (reference sequence). DNA for the CDR3: TGTGCCAGCAGTTCGCCAACTAGCGCCTACGAGCAGTACTTC. This gives the protein CASSSPTSAYEQYF.

The V call is TRBV28, the J call TRBJ1-2; D call uncertain. There are 14 residues in the CDR3. Germline V CDR1 and CDR2: MDHEN, SYDVKM. Trimming stripped 3 bases from V and 4 bases from J, with 12 bases between. For the CDR3, the DNA is TGTGCCAGCAGTTTTACGGGAGCTGGCTATGGCTACACCTTC. This codes for CASSFTGAGYGYTF.

This sequence joins TRBV11-2 and TRBJ2-1, with 8 bases that match TRBD2. This CDR3 is built from 17 residues. J lost 1 base, V lost 5 bases, and 10 bases had no gene match. The germline gives CDR1 SGHAT, CDR2 FQNNGV. CDR3 DNA sequence: TGTGCCAGCAGCCCTGGGTTAGCGGGACCTTCCTACAATGAGCAGTTCTTC. Translation: CASSPGLAGPSYNEQFF.

This clone was counted at least ten times. For the CDR3, the DNA is TGTGCCACCGGGGAGGAGAGGGCAGACGAGCAGTACTTC. It yields the protein CATGEERADEQYF. The rearrangement uses TRBV15 and TRBJ2-7, with D perhaps matching TRBD2 (6 bases). CDR3 size: 13 residues. V lost 8 bases and J 5 bases, leaving 16 bases between the germline ends. Germline V gives CDR1 LNHNV, CDR2 YYDKDF (reference sequence). The whole variable domain, remainder taken from reference TRBV15 and TRBJ2-7, is DAMVIQNPRYQVTQFGKPVTLSCSQTLNHNVMYWYQQKSSQAPKLLFHYYDKDFNNEADTPDNFQSRRPNTSFCFLDIRSPGLGDTAMYLCATGEERADEQYFGPGTRLTVT.